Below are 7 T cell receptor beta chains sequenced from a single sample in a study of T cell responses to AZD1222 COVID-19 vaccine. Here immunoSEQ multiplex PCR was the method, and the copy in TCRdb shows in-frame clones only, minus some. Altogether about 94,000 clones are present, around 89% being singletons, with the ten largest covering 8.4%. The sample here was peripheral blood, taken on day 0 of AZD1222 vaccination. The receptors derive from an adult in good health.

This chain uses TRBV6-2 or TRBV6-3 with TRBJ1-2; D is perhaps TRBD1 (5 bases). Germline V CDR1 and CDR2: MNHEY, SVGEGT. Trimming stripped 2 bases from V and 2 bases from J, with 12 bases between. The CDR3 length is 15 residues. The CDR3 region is CASSYGQGYNYGYTF. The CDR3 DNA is TGTGCCAGCAGTTACGGGCAGGGATACAACTATGGCTACACCTTC.

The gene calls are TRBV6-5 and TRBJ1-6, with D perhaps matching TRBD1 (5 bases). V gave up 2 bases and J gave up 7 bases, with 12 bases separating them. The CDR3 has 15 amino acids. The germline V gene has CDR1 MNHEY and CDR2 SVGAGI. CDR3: CASSYGQWGNSPLHF. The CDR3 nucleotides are TGTGCCAGCAGTTACGGGCAGTGGGGGAATTCACCCCTCCACTTT.

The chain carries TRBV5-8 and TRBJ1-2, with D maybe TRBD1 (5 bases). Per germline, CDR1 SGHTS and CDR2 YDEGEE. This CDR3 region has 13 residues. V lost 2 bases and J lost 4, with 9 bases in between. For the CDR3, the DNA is TGTGCCAGCAGCTTAAGCGGGGCCTATGGCTACACCTTC. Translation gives CASSLSGAYGYTF.

The CDR3, as DNA: TGTGCCAGCAGCTTAAGTGGGGGGGTTAATTCACCCCTCCACTTT. As protein: CASSLSGGVNSPLHF. The genes are TRBV7-3 and TRBJ1-6; D possibly corresponds to TRBD1 (5 bases). V shed 1 base and J shed 6 bases, with 10 bases lying between them. CDR1 is SGHTA, CDR2 FQGTGA, per germline. The CDR3 length is 15 residues.

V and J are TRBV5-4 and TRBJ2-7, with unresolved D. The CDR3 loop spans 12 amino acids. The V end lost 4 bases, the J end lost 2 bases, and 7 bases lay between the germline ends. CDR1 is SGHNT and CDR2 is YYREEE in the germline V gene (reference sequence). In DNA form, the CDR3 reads TGTGCCAGCAGCGGACGGACCTACGAGCAGTACTTC. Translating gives CASSGRTYEQYF.

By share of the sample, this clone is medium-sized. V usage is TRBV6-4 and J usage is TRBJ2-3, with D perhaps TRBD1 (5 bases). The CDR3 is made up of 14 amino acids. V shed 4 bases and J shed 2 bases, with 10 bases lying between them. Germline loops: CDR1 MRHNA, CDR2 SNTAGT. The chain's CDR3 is CASSVDSDTDTQYF. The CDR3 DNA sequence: TGTGCCAGCAGTGTCGACAGCGACACAGATACGCAGTATTTT.

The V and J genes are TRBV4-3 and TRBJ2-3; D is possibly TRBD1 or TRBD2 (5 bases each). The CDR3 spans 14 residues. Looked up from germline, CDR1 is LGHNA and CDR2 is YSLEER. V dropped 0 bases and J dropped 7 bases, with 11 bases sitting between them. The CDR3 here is CASSQERGVHTQYF. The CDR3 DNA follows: TGCGCCAGCAGCCAAGAAAGGGGAGTCCATACGCAGTATTTT.